These 20 T cell receptor beta chains were sequenced from one sample in a study of identifying expanded T cells in peripheral blood. Only in-frame clones appear in the TCRdb table, and some are missing; sequencing was by immunoSEQ multiplex PCR. The sample holds under 110,000 clones; around 90% are singletons and the top ten take about 17%. The sample comprised blood. The receptors shown here come from a person between 18 and 75 years old in good health.

The rearrangement links TRBV29-1 to TRBJ2-2, with D perhaps matching TRBD1 (6 bases). Germline CDR1 is SQVTM and CDR2 is ANQGSEA. Trimming took off 6 bases at V and 7 bases at J, with 12 bases between the two ends. The CDR3 sequence is 12 residues long. This CDR3 is CSVKQGGGELFF. The CDR3 nucleotides read TGCAGCGTAAAACAGGGTGGCGGGGAGCTGTTTTTT.

The chain recombines TRBV5-8 with TRBJ2-1; D possibly corresponds to TRBD2 (6 bases). This CDR3 contains 19 residues. The germline V gene has CDR1 SGHTS and CDR2 YDEGEE. V was trimmed by 1 base and J by 4 bases, leaving 24 bases between them. The CDR3 DNA reads as TGTGCCAGCAGCTTGAGTTTATCTAGCGCTTTTTTTCTATACAATGAGCAGTTCTTC. Amino acids: CASSLSLSSAFFLYNEQFF.

The CDR3 DNA reads as TGTGCCAGCAGCCTAGGACAGGGGGCTTTCTACGAGCAGTACTTC. Translated, it gives CASSLGQGAFYEQYF. The genes are TRBV11-2 and TRBJ2-7; TRBD1 aligns across 11 bases. Germline V gene data show CDR1 as SGHAT and CDR2 as FQNNGV. The CDR3 is 15 residues long. V lost 5 bases, J lost 3 bases, and 6 bases stayed unmatched.

The gene calls are TRBV2 and TRBJ2-3, with a weak D call TRBD1 (6 bases). The CDR3 covers 13 residues. V was pared by 8 bases and J by 0 bases, with 9 bases between. Germline V gives CDR1 SNHLY, CDR2 FYNNEI. This CDR3 reads CASLGASTDTQYF. Here the CDR3 DNA reads TGTGCCAGCCTGGGGGCTAGCACAGATACGCAGTATTTT.

The count of this clone is one. The V and J genes are TRBV6-1 and TRBJ2-7; D call uncertain. The CDR3 is 12 amino acids. V was clipped by 9 bases and J by 0 bases, with 9 bases between them. The germline V gene has CDR1 MNHNS and CDR2 SASEGT. CDR3 protein: CASSGISYEQYF. For the CDR3, the DNA is TGTGCCAGTTCGGGCATCTCCTACGAGCAGTACTTC.

The rearrangement uses TRBV7-8 and TRBJ1-1; D remains unclear. V lost 4 bases and J lost 0, with 6 bases in between. This CDR3 has 13 residues. The germline CDR1 and CDR2 sequences are SGHVS and FQNEAQ. This CDR3 reads CASSSSLNTEAFF. DNA for the CDR3: TGTGCCAGCAGCTCGTCCTTGAACACTGAAGCTTTCTTT.

A single count supports this clone. The chain links TRBV6-6 to TRBJ1-2; the D gene is possibly TRBD1 (5 bases). Germline values: CDR1 MNHNY, CDR2 SVGAGI (reference sequence). The length of the CDR3 is 14 residues. The V gene lost 6 bases and the J gene lost 8 bases, with 19 bases spanning the gap. The DNA for the CDR3 is TGTGCCAGCAGACGAGGGGCCGGCCGGAGCGGCTACACCTTC. Its protein is CASRRGAGRSGYTF.

The CDR3 sequence is CASSANGYTF. The CDR3 nucleotides read TGTGCCAGCAGTGCCAATGGCTACACCTTC. The chain links TRBV6-1 to TRBJ1-2; D is unclear. Germline lookup yields CDR1 MNHNS and CDR2 SASEGT. The ends were cut back, 4 bases at V and 6 bases at J, with 3 bases in the middle. The CDR3 loop spans 10 amino acids.

The genes are TRBV27 and TRBJ2-5; 8 bases fit TRBD1. The ends lost 3 bases at V and 4 bases at J; junction bases unmatched: 7. The germline CDR1 and CDR2 sequences are MNHEY and SMNVEV (reference sequence). CDR3 length: 15 amino acids. Written as DNA, the CDR3 is TGTGCCAGCAGTTTCGGGGCCAGGGGGCGAGAGACCCAGTACTTC. This sequence encodes CASSFGARGRETQYF.

This chain connects TRBV7-9 to TRBJ2-2, with D unclear. There are 11 residues in the CDR3. V dropped 3 bases and J dropped 14 bases, with 10 bases sitting between them. Germline assignment: CDR1 SEHNR and CDR2 FQNEAQ (reference sequence). The CDR3 sequence: CASSLGRRLFF. Here the CDR3 DNA reads TGTGCCAGCAGCTTGGGCAGGAGACTGTTTTTT. Together with reference TRBV7-9 and TRBJ2-2, the CDR3 gives the full variable domain: DTGVSQNPRHKITKRGQNVTFRCDPISEHNRLYWYRQTLGQGPEFLTYFQNEAQLEKSRLLSDRFSAERPKGSFSTLEIQRTEQGDSAMYLCASSLGRRLFFGEGSRLTVL.

The genes are TRBV5-8 and TRBJ1-1; 8 bases align to TRBD1. The CDR3 runs 15 residues. The junction had 16 bases not matched to a gene; V was cut back by 7 bases and J by 8 bases. From germline, CDR1 is SGHTS and CDR2 YDEGEE. The CDR3, as DNA: TGTGCCAGCGAACCAGGGGACAGGTCTGTAGGGGAAGCTTTCTTT. It encodes CASEPGDRSVGEAFF. The whole variable domain, filled in from reference TRBV5-8 and TRBJ1-1, reads EAGVTQSPTHLIKTRGQQATLRCSPISGHTSVYWYQQALGLGLQFLLWYDEGEERNRGNFPPRFSGRQFPNYSSELNVNALELEDSALYLCASEPGDRSVGEAFFGQGTRLTVV.

This chain links TRBV21-1 with TRBJ2-3; the table's TRBD1 call for D was not verified on the DNA. TRBV21-1 is an annotated pseudogene. This CDR3 contains 17 residues. Here the CDR3 DNA reads TGTGCCAGCAGCAAAGCAAGTATAACAGGGTTCCCAGATACGCAGTATTTT. Protein: CASSKASITGFPDTQYF.

CDR3 sequence reads: CASSLGQNYGYTF. CDR3 DNA: TGTGCCAGCAGTTTAGGACAGAACTATGGCTACACCTTC. The chain uses TRBV28 and TRBJ1-2; possibly TRBD1 for D (6 bases). The CDR3 spans 13 residues. Trimming took 2 bases from V and 2 from J, leaving 6 bases between them. The germline V gene encodes CDR1 MDHEN and CDR2 SYDVKM.

This chain uses TRBV23-1 with TRBJ2-7, with D possibly being TRBD1 (6 bases). TRBV23-1 is designated an ORF whose function remains uncertain. This CDR3 comprises 13 residues. V lost 10 bases to trimming and J lost 6 bases, with 19 bases between them. CDR3 sequence: CATAIRGTSEQYF. In DNA form, the CDR3 reads TGCGCCACCGCAATCAGGGGAACGAGCGAGCAGTACTTC.

DNA for the CDR3: TGTGCCAGCAGTTTGCACAGGGCGATTAACACCGGGGAGCTGTTTTTT. It is translated as CASSLHRAINTGELFF. The chain recombines TRBV27 with TRBJ2-2; tentative D call: TRBD1 (6 bases). The CDR3 has 16 residues. Germline V lookup: CDR1 MNHEY, CDR2 SMNVEV (reference sequence). V lost 3 bases and J lost 2, with 13 bases in between.

The genes are TRBV21-1 and TRBJ2-7; TRBD1, the D gene given by the table, was not confirmed from the DNA. TRBV21-1 is labeled a pseudogene. The CDR3 covers 15 residues. The CDR3 sequence is CASSIGAETAYEQYF. The CDR3 bases are TGTGCCAGCAGCATAGGGGCCGAGACAGCATACGAGCAGTACTTC.

This clone was observed once. The chain's CDR3 is CASSFLGQSSTDTQYF. In DNA, the CDR3 is TGTGCCAGCAGCTTCCTAGGACAGTCTAGCACAGATACGCAGTATTTT. The chain recombines TRBV7-2 with TRBJ2-3; the D gene is possibly TRBD1 (6 bases). With 3 bases removed from V and 0 bases from J, the gap between germline ends came to 13 bases. This CDR3 region has 16 residues. Germline V gene sequence: CDR1 SGHTA, CDR2 FQGNSA. Full variable domain (remainder filled in from reference TRBV7-2 and TRBJ2-3): GAGVSQSPSNKVTEKGKDVELRCDPISGHTALYWYRQSLGQGLEFLIYFQGNSAPDKSGLPSDRFSAERTGGSVSTLTIQRTQQEDSAVYLCASSFLGQSSTDTQYFGPGTRLTVL.

The chain employs TRBV13 and TRBJ2-5; possible D gene TRBD2, 6 bases. The CDR3 is 12 amino acids. V dropped 0 bases and J dropped 10 bases, with 9 bases sitting between them. The germline V gene encodes CDR1 PRHDT and CDR2 FYEKMQ (reference sequence). The CDR3 DNA reads TGTGCCAGCAGCTTAGGTAGGAGGGACCAGTACTTC. This gives the protein CASSLGRRDQYF.

This chain connects TRBV6-5 to TRBJ1-2; D may be TRBD1 (5 bases). This CDR3 region has 11 residues. Trimming took 11 bases from V and 2 from J, leaving 9 bases between them. Germline V gene sequence: CDR1 MNHEY, CDR2 SVGAGI. CDR3 sequence reads: CAAGPNYGYTF. In nucleotides, the CDR3 is TGTGCCGCAGGGCCCAACTATGGCTACACCTTC.

This rearrangement joins TRBV11-3 to TRBJ1-6, with 9 bases identical to TRBD1. V shed 3 bases and J 7 bases; nucleotides not matched to a gene: 1. CDR1 and CDR2 (germline): SGHNT, YENEEA. This CDR3 spans 14 amino acids. The CDR3 loop is CASSLTGGNSPLHF. The CDR3 DNA is TGTGCCAGCAGCTTGACAGGGGGGAATTCACCCCTCCACTTT.